This T cell receptor (beta chain) was documented in a study of identical twins (dated by TCRdb to the mid-2010s). The study in broad terms: TCR alpha and beta repertoires from monozygotic twins, unrelated adults of various ages and cord blood were deep-sequenced to test whether fetal clonotypes persist. Replicate twin experiments were performed at different times using different library preparation protocols to rule out contamination.

The germline V gene specifies MNHEY as CDR1 and SVGAGI as CDR2. V was cut back by 0 bases and J by 2 bases, leaving a gap of 13 bases between them. There are 16 amino acids in the CDR3, from cysteine to phenylalanine inclusive. Of the read, only the CDR3 DNA is kept; its 48 bases are in frame from base 1. The research as a whole found: Because the same donors could not be followed over many years, the conclusions relied on cross-sectional statistical analysis. Zero-insertion analyses could be partly confounded by invariant T cells such as MAIT and iNKT, although diverse VJ usage argued against such confounding for most clonotypes. Abundant cord blood beta clonotypes carried fewer insertions; young adult naive repertoires showed a weaker similar trend, while memory repertoires showed none. The excess sharing between twins in beta out-of-frame sequences was weaker because fewer shared sequences reduced the signal-to-noise ratio. In monozygotic twins, recombination models systematically underestimated out-of-frame TCR alpha sharing, but the models matched the sharing seen between unrelated individuals. Compared with coincidental sharing between unrelated individuals, out-of-frame TCR alpha sequences shared between twins showed an excess of sequences with low generation probability.

Library generation was performed with 5' RACE. Sequenced on an Illumina HiSeq 2000. A universal primer binding site was added through template switching, and the final cDNA carried a unique molecular identifier so that TCR cDNA molecules could be counted accurately. First-strand cDNA for TCR alpha and beta chains was synthesized from specific primers in the conserved constant-segment region. To control for contamination, every cDNA library was double barcoded, receiving both a SMART-Mk sample barcode and Illumina barcodes. TruSeq adapter sequences along with Illumina sample barcodes were introduced in two successive PCR steps. TCR alpha and beta cDNA libraries were sequenced on the Illumina HiSeq platform with custom primers. In the authors' own workflow: Unique molecular identifiers were extracted from raw reads with MiGEC, and CDR3 positions were determined with MiXCR. For each individual, recombination models were inferred using an EM algorithm with the repgenHMM and IGoR tools. Shared clonotypes were analyzed with the tcR package in R, and sharing was normalized by the product of cloneset sizes. To study raw recombination free of thymic and clonal selection effects, out-of-frame nonproductive sequences were analyzed. TCRdb's own reprocessing of the public reads used fastp at Q25 and MiXCR and kept productive beta chains. Under each unique CDR3 protein, matching rows form one entry showing the most common genes and DNA. Here the V and J calls rest on TCRdb's processing, not on the authors' analysis. The sample includes under 900,000 distinct CDR3 sequences, with approximately 13% observed a single time. 1.5% to 2% of the sample lies in the top ten.

This clonotype showed up just a few times. The target of this receptor is not known. Per-base qualities were not stored, and no clone one base away is much larger. Only healthy Caucasian donors were included. The twin cohort comprised three pairs of female monozygotic twins, all aged roughly 18 to 30 years. RNA for TCR libraries was isolated from peripheral blood mononuclear cells. These data were likewise used in another study, on yellow fever vaccine responses in identical twins. Looking at the second paper: According to the authors, the vaccine-induced T cell response in identical twins seemed to be partly convergent and partly specific to each individual. In the study, vaccine-responding T cell clones were precisely tracked in identical twins.

The source material was PBMCs. This receptor was identified in a woman in her late teens or twenties in good health. The chain is encoded by TRBV6-5 joined to TRBJ1-2; the D segment cannot be called with confidence. The DNA sequence is given as TGTGCCAGCAGTTACTCTGGGTTTCGGGGAAACTATGGCTACACCTTC. This encodes CASSYSGFRGNYGYTF.